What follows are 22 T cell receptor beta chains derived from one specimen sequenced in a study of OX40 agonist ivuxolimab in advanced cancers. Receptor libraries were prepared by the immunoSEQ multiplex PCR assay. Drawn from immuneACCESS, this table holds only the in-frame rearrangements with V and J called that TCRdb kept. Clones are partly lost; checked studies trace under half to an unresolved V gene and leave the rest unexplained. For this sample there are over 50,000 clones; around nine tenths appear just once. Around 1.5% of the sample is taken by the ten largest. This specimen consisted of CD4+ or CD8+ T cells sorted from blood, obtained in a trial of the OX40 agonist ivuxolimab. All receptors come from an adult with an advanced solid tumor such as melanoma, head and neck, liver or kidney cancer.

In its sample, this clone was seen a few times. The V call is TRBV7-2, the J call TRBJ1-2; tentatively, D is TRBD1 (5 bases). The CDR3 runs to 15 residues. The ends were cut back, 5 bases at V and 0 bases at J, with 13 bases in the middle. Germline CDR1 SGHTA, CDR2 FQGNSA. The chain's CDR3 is CASSHGTGANYGYTF. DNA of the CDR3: TGTGCCAGCAGCCACGGGACCGGGGCTAACTATGGCTACACCTTC.

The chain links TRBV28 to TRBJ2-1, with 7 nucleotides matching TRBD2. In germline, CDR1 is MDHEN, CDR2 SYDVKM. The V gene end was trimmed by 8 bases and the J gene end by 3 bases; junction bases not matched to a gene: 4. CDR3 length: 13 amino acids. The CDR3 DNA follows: TGTGCCAGCGCTAGCGGAAGCTACAATGAGCAGTTCTTC. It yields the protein CASASGSYNEQFF. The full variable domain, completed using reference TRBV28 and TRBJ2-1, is DVKVTQSSRYLVKRTGEKVFLECVQDMDHENMFWYRQDPGLGLRLIYFSYDVKMKEKGDIPEGYSVSREKKERFSLILESASTNQTSMYLCASASGSYNEQFFGPGTRLTVL.

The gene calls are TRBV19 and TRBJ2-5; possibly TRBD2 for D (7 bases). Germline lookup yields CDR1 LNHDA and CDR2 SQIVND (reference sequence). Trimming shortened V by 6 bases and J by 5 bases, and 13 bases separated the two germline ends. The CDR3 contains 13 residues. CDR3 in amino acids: CASSGGRRETQYF. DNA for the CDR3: TGTGCCAGTAGCGGGGGGCGTCGGGAGACCCAGTACTTC.

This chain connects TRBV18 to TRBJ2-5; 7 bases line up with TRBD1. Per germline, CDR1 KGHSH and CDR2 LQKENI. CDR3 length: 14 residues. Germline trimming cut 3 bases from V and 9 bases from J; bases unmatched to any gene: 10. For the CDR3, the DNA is TGTGCCAGCTCACCTCAGGGGGTCCAGGATCCCCAGTACTTC. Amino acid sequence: CASSPQGVQDPQYF.

The CDR3 DNA is TGTGCCGGCCAGGGGGATAGCAATCAGCCCCAGCATTTT. Translating gives CAGQGDSNQPQHF. The gene calls are TRBV30 and TRBJ1-5; 7 bases align to TRBD1. J was trimmed by 0 bases and V by 8 bases; bases with no gene match: 4. Germline CDR1 GTSNPN, CDR2 SVGIG (reference sequence). The CDR3 contains 13 residues.

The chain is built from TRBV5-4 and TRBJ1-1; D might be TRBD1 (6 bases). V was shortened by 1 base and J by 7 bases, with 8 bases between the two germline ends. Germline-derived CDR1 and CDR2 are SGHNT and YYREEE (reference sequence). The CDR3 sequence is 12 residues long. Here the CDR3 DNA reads TGTGCCAGCAGCTTGTTGGACAGTGAAGCTTTCTTT. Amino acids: CASSLLDSEAFF.

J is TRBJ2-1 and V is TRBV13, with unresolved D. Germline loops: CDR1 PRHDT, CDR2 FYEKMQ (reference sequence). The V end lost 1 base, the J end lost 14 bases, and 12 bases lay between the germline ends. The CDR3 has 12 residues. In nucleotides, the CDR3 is TGTGCCAGCAGCTTAGCTCGTGGCCCCGAGTTCTTC. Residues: CASSLARGPEFF.

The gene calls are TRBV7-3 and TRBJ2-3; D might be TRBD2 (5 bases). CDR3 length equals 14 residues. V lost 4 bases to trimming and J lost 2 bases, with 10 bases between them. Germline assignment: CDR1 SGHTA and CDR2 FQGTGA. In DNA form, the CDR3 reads TGTGCCAGCAGCTCAGGACTCATCACAGATACGCAGTATTTT. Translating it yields CASSSGLITDTQYF.

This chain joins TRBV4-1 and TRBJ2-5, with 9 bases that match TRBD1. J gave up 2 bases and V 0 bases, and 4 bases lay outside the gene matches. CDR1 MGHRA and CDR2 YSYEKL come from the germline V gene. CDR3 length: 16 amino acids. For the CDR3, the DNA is TGCGCCAGCAGCCAAGATAGAGGACAGGGGCAAGAGACCCAGTACTTC. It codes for CASSQDRGQGQETQYF.

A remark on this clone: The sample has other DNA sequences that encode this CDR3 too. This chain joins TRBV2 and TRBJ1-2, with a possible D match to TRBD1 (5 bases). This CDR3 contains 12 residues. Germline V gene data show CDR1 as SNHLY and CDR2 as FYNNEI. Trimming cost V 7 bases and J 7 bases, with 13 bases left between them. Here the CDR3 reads CASNGGDGGYTF. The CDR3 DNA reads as TGTGCCAGCAATGGAGGGGACGGTGGCTACACCTTC.

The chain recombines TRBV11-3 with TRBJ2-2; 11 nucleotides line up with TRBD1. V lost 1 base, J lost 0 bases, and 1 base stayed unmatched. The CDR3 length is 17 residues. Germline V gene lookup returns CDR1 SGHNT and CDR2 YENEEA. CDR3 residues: CASSLGTGGSNTGELFF. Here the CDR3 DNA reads TGTGCCAGCAGCTTAGGGACAGGGGGCTCGAACACCGGGGAGCTGTTTTTT. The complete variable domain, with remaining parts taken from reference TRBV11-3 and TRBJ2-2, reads EAGVVQSPRYKIIEKKQPVAFWCNPISGHNTLYWYLQNLGQGPELLIRYENEEAVDDSQLPKDRFSAERLKGVDSTLKIQPAELGDSAVYLCASSLGTGGSNTGELFFGEGSRLTVL.

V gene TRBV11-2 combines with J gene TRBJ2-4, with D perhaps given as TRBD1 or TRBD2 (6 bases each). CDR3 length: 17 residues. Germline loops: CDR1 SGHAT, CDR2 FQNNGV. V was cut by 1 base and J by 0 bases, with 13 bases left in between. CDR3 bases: TGTGCCAGCAGCTTAGCGGTGGGGGGCAGAGCCAAAAACATTCAGTACTTC. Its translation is CASSLAVGGRAKNIQYF. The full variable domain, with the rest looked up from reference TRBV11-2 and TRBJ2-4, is EAGVAQSPRYKIIEKRQSVAFWCNPISGHATLYWYQQILGQGPKLLIQFQNNGVVDDSQLPKDRFSAERLKGVDSTLKIQPAKLEDSAVYLCASSLAVGGRAKNIQYFGAGTRLSVL.

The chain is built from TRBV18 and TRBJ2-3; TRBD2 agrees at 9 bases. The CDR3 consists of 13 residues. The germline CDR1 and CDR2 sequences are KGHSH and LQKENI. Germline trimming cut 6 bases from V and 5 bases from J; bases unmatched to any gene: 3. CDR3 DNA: TGTGCCAGCTCGTGGACTAGCGAAGATACGCAGTATTTT. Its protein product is CASSWTSEDTQYF.

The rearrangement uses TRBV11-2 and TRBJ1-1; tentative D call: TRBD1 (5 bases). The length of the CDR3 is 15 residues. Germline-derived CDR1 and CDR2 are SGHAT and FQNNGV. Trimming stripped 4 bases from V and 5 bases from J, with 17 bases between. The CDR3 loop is CASSSVSGARTEAFF. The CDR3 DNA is TGTGCCAGCAGCTCGGTATCCGGGGCCCGGACTGAAGCTTTCTTT.

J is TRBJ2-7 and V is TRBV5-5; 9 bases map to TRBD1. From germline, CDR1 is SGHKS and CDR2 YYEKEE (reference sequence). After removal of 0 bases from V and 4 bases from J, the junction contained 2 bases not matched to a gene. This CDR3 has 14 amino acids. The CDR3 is CASSLVGQGYEQYF. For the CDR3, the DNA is TGTGCCAGCAGCTTGGTGGGACAGGGATACGAGCAGTACTTC.

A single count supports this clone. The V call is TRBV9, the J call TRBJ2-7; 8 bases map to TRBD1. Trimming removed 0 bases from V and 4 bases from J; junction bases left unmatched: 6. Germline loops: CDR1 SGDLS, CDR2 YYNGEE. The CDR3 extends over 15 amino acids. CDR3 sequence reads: CASSVASGQDYEQYF. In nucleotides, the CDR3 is TGTGCCAGCAGCGTAGCGTCGGGACAGGATTACGAGCAGTACTTC.

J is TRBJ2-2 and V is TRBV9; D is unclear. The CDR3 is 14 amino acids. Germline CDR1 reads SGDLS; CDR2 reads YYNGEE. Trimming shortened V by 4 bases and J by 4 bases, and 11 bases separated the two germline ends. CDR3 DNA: TGTGCCAGCAGCCCTCAGCAGGCCACCGGGGAGCTGTTTTTT. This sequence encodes CASSPQQATGELFF.

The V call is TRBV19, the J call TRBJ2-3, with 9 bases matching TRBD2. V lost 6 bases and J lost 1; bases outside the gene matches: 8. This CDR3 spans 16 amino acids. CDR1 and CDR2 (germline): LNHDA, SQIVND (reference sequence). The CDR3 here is CASSPTSGRGTDTQYF. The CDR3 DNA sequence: TGTGCCAGTAGCCCGACTAGCGGCCGAGGCACAGATACGCAGTATTTT.

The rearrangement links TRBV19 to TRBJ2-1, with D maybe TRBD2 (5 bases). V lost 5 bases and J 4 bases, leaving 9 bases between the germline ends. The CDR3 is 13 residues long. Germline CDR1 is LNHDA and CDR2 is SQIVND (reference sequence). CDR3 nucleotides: TGTGCCAGTAGTGAGCGGCAATACAATGAGCAGTTCTTC. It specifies CASSERQYNEQFF.

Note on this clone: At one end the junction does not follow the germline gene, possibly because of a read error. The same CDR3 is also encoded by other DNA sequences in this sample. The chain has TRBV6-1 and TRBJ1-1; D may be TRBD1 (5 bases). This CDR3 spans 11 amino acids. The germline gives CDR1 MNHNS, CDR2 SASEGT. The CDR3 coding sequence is TGTGCAAGCAACGGGGGAACGGAAGCTTTCTTT. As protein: CASNGGTEAFF.

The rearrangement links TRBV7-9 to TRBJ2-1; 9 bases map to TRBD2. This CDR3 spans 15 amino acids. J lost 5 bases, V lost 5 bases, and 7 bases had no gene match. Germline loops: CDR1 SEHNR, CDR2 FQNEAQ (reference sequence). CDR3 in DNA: TGTGCCAGCAGCGCCGGGACTAGCCAGGACAATGAGCAGTTCTTC. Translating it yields CASSAGTSQDNEQFF.

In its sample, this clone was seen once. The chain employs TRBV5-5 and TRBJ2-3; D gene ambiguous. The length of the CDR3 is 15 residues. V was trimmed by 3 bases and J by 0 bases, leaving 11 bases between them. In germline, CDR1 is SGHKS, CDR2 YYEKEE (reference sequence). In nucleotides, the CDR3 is TGTGCCAGCAGCTCCCTCGGCGGAAGCACAGATACGCAGTATTTT. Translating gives CASSSLGGSTDTQYF.